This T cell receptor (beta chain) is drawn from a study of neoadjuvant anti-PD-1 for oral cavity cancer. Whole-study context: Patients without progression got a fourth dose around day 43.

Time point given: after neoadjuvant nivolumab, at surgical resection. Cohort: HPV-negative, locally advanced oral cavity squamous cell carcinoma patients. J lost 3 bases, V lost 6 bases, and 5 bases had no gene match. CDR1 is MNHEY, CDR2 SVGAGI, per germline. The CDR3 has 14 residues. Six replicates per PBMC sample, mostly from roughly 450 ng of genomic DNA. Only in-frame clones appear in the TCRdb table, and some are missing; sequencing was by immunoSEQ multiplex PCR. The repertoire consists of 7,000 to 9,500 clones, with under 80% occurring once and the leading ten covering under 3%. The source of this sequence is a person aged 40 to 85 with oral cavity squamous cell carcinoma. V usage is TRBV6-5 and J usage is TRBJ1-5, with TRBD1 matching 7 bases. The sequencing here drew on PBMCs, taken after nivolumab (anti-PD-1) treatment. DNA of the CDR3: TGTGCCAGCAGAAACAGGGGAGACAATCAGCCCCAGCATTTT. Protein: CASRNRGDNQPQHF.